These 29 T cell receptor beta chains were sequenced from one sample in a study of cytomegalovirus exposure and HLA in healthy donors (dated by TCRdb to about 2017). The method behind the library was the immunoSEQ multiplex PCR assay. A mixture of 60 forward primers for TCR Vbeta segments and 13 reverse primers for TCR Jbeta segments was used in the multiplex PCR. TCRdb carries this immuneACCESS record with in-frame sequences only. Its versions omit some clonotypes, under half of them owing to an unresolved V gene in the studies checked, with the rest unexplained. This sample holds about 200,000 clones; roughly 86% were observed only once. The ten largest clones add up to approximately 1.7% of the sample. The sequenced sample was PBMCs. The receptors shown here come from a woman aged 18-29 years in good health and CMV-seronegative.

The chain is built from TRBV19 and TRBJ2-2; TRBD1 agrees at 7 bases. Germline V gene lookup returns CDR1 LNHDA and CDR2 SQIVND (reference sequence). CDR3 size: 15 residues. With V trimmed by 4 bases and J by 8 bases, 10 bases remained unmatched. CDR3 protein: CASSRGRGKMGELFF. CDR3 bases: TGTGCCAGTAGTAGGGGCAGGGGGAAAATGGGGGAGCTGTTTTTT.

The rearrangement joins TRBV6-1 to TRBJ1-5; the D gene is possibly TRBD1 (5 bases). This CDR3 is 15 amino acids long. V was shortened by 7 bases and J by 0 bases, with 13 bases between the two germline ends. CDR1 and CDR2 (germline): MNHNS, SASEGT. DNA of the CDR3: TGTGCCAGCACCCCAGGGCCGTATAGCAATCAGCCCCAGCATTTT. This translates into CASTPGPYSNQPQHF.

The rearrangement links TRBV4-2 to TRBJ2-2; TRBD2 matches 13 bases. The CDR3 consists of 18 residues. Germline assignment: CDR1 LGHNA and CDR2 YNFKEQ. J gave up 0 bases and V 3 bases, and 4 bases lay outside the gene matches. DNA for the CDR3: TGTGCCAGCAGCCATGGGACTAGCGGGAACGCGAACACCGGGGAGCTGTTTTTT. This translates into CASSHGTSGNANTGELFF.

This CDR3 is CASSWGRTEAFF. For the CDR3, the DNA is TGTGCCAGCAGCTGGGGGCGGACTGAAGCTTTCTTT. This chain connects TRBV5-5 to TRBJ1-1; a possible D gene is TRBD1 (6 bases). The CDR3 has 12 amino acids. Trimming stripped 3 bases from V and 5 bases from J, with 8 bases between. The V gene's germline CDR1 is SGHKS and CDR2 YYEKEE (reference sequence).

The rearrangement joins TRBV6-6 to TRBJ1-5, with TRBD1 matching over 8 bases. CDR3 length equals 15 residues. CDR1 and CDR2 (germline): MNHNY, SVGAGI (reference sequence). Losses at the gene ends were 7 bases for V and 6 bases for J; bases not matched to a gene: 11. The CDR3 here is CASTDSGGGGQPQHF. In DNA form, the CDR3 reads TGTGCCAGCACCGACTCAGGGGGCGGGGGTCAGCCCCAGCATTTT.

This clone was found a few times. The junction and the germline gene differ at one end; a read error may be behind it. The chain uses TRBV11-2 and TRBJ1-4; 8 bases agree with TRBD1. The CDR3 has 16 amino acids. Germline assignment: CDR1 SGHAT and CDR2 FQNNGV. The CDR3 is CASSSVTGATTEKLFF. The CDR3 region has the DNA TGTGCCAGCAGCTCTGTGACAGGGGCTACTACTGAAAAACTGTTTTTT.

The chain recombines TRBV6-1 with TRBJ2-3; possible D gene TRBD2, 7 bases. This CDR3 is 14 amino acids long. Germline CDR1 MNHNS, CDR2 SASEGT. The V end lost 4 bases, the J end lost 4 bases, and 12 bases lay between the germline ends. This chain's CDR3 is CASSVGRGADTQYF. The CDR3, as DNA: TGTGCCAGCAGTGTTGGGAGGGGGGCAGATACGCAGTATTTT.

Points on this clone: This sample includes further DNA sequences coding for the same CDR3. The chain recombines TRBV6-5 with TRBJ1-1; D perhaps matches TRBD1 (5 bases). The CDR3 loop spans 13 amino acids. Germline V gene sequence: CDR1 MNHEY, CDR2 SVGAGI. Trimming pared 2 bases from V and 2 bases from J, leaving 6 bases between. The CDR3: CASSYRGNTEAFF. CDR3 DNA: TGTGCCAGCAGTTACAGGGGAAACACTGAAGCTTTCTTT.

The chain carries TRBV7-9 and TRBJ1-6, with D perhaps matching TRBD1 (6 bases). Per the germline V gene, CDR1 is SEHNR and CDR2 is FQNEAQ (reference sequence). This CDR3 region has 12 residues. Trimming left V 8 bases short and J 13 bases short, with 15 bases between. CDR3: CASGSGDYPLHF. Written as DNA, the CDR3 is TGTGCCAGCGGCTCAGGGGATTACCCCCTCCACTTT. Using reference TRBV7-9 and TRBJ1-6 for the parts outside the CDR3, the full variable domain is DTGVSQNPRHKITKRGQNVTFRCDPISEHNRLYWYRQTLGQGPEFLTYFQNEAQLEKSRLLSDRFSAERPKGSFSTLEIQRTEQGDSAMYLCASGSGDYPLHFGNGTRLTVT.

This clone was observed a handful of times. The rearrangement uses TRBV5-4 and TRBJ1-1, with 8 bases that match TRBD1. The length of the CDR3 is 13 residues. The germline CDR1 and CDR2 sequences are SGHNT and YYREEE (reference sequence). V shed 5 bases, J shed 4 bases, and the junction held 4 bases outside the gene matches. The CDR3 region is CASRRTGSTEAFF. The CDR3 DNA follows: TGTGCCAGCAGACGGACAGGGTCCACTGAAGCTTTCTTT.

The chain recombines TRBV15 with TRBJ1-3; D is perhaps TRBD1 (5 bases). Germline V gene sequence: CDR1 LNHNV, CDR2 YYDKDF (reference sequence). Deletions cut 3 bases from V and 0 bases from J, with 6 bases between. The CDR3 is 14 residues long. CDR3: CATSSRVSGNTIYF. CDR3 nucleotides: TGTGCCACCAGCAGCAGGGTCTCTGGAAACACCATATATTTT. The whole variable domain, remainder taken from reference TRBV15 and TRBJ1-3, is DAMVIQNPRYQVTQFGKPVTLSCSQTLNHNVMYWYQQKSSQAPKLLFHYYDKDFNNEADTPDNFQSRRPNTSFCFLDIRSPGLGDTAMYLCATSSRVSGNTIYFGEGSWLTVV.

The V and J genes are TRBV27 and TRBJ1-3; the D gene is possibly TRBD1 (5 bases). The V end lost 0 bases, the J end lost 2 bases, and 8 bases lay between the germline ends. From germline, CDR1 is MNHEY and CDR2 SMNVEV (reference sequence). The CDR3 is 15 amino acids. CDR3 coding DNA: TGTGCCAGCAGTTTATCCTCACAGGCTGGAAACACCATATATTTT. Translation: CASSLSSQAGNTIYF.

This clone has only one observation. This chain joins TRBV7-2 and TRBJ2-7; TRBD1 might be the D (6 bases). Trimming took 5 bases from V and 7 from J, leaving 24 bases between them. The CDR3 covers 16 residues. Germline V gives CDR1 SGHTA, CDR2 FQGNSA. The CDR3 bases are TGTGCCAGCAGCCCAGGCGAGGGGGACCCGCGGAGGGAGCAGTACTTC. It specifies CASSPGEGDPRREQYF.

CDR3 in amino acids: CASSTGQSVTTNEKLFF. The CDR3 nucleotides read TGTGCCAGCAGCACCGGACAGTCTGTCACAACTAATGAAAAACTGTTTTTT. The V and J genes are TRBV5-8 and TRBJ1-4; D is perhaps TRBD1 (6 bases). The V and J ends lost 4 bases and 0 bases respectively, with 16 bases between them. CDR1 is SGHTS, CDR2 YDEGEE, per germline. The CDR3 covers 17 residues.

The sample holds one count of this clone. The chain has TRBV29-1 and TRBJ2-3; 7 bases map to TRBD1. The germline CDR1 and CDR2 sequences are SQVTM and ANQGSEA. The CDR3 totals 12 residues. The J segment lost 6 bases and the V segment lost 7 bases, leaving 7 bases of the junction unmatched. Here the CDR3 DNA reads TGCAGCGCCGAAAAGGGGGCGGATACGCAGTATTTT. Amino acids: CSAEKGADTQYF.

This clone was counted a few times. The chain carries TRBV11-2 and TRBJ1-1; 7 bases line up with TRBD1. CDR1 is SGHAT and CDR2 is FQNNGV in the germline V gene. Trimming took 5 bases from V and 4 from J; bases not matched to a gene: 10. This CDR3 region has 15 residues. This CDR3 reads CASSPTDRIVTEAFF. In DNA form, the CDR3 reads TGTGCCAGCAGCCCGACGGACAGGATCGTCACTGAAGCTTTCTTT.

This sequence joins TRBV5-1 and TRBJ2-2; TRBD2 matches 7 bases. The CDR3 consists of 15 residues. CDR1 is SGHRS and CDR2 is YFSETQ in the germline V gene. J lost 2 bases, V lost 7 bases, and 8 bases had no gene match. CDR3 in amino acids: CASWAGTTNTGELFF. Here the CDR3 DNA reads TGCGCCAGCTGGGCCGGGACTACAAACACCGGGGAGCTGTTTTTT.

The chain combines TRBV11-2 with TRBJ2-7, with D perhaps TRBD1 (6 bases). The length of the CDR3 is 11 residues. The germline CDR1 and CDR2 sequences are SGHAT and FQNNGV. V was trimmed by 5 bases and J by 6 bases, leaving 8 bases between them. CDR3 sequence (DNA): TGTGCCAGCAGCGAACAGGGCGAGCAGTACTTC. It encodes CASSEQGEQYF.

This clone occurred once. The chain uses TRBV6-1 and TRBJ2-3, with TRBD2 matching over 14 bases. V trimming: 3 bases; J trimming: 9 bases; junction bases outside the gene matches: 5. This CDR3 contains 15 residues. CDR1 is MNHNS and CDR2 is SASEGT in the germline V gene. The CDR3 DNA reads TGTGCCAGCAGTGATTCGGGACTAGCGGGGGAGACGCAGTATTTT. Its translation is CASSDSGLAGETQYF.

The rearrangement joins TRBV5-1 to TRBJ2-2, with 7 bases aligning to TRBD1. There are 15 residues in the CDR3. Germline assignment: CDR1 SGHRS and CDR2 YFSETQ. Trimming removed 0 bases from V and 1 base from J; junction bases left unmatched: 0. Written as DNA, the CDR3 is TGCGCCAGCAGCTTGGGGGACAGGAACACCGGGGAGCTGTTTTTT. As protein: CASSLGDRNTGELFF. The full variable domain, completed using reference TRBV5-1 and TRBJ2-2, is KAGVTQTPRYLIKTRGQQVTLSCSPISGHRSVSWYQQTPGQGLQFLFEYFSETQRNKGNFPGRFSGRQFSNSRSEMNVSTLELGDSALYLCASSLGDRNTGELFFGEGSRLTVL.

This clone was found once. The chain joins TRBV29-1 to TRBJ1-5; perhaps TRBD1 as D (6 bases). The CDR3 is made up of 13 amino acids. The ends were cut back, 4 bases at V and 3 bases at J, with 10 bases in the middle. From germline, CDR1 is SQVTM and CDR2 ANQGSEA. The CDR3: CSVAQGTNQPQHF. The CDR3 DNA follows: TGCAGCGTTGCACAGGGTACCAATCAGCCCCAGCATTTT.

This chain uses TRBV6-1 with TRBJ1-5; tentative D call: TRBD1 (6 bases). The CDR3 loop spans 14 amino acids. V was shortened by 5 bases and J by 6 bases, with 14 bases between the two germline ends. Germline CDR1 MNHNS, CDR2 SASEGT. The CDR3 DNA sequence: TGTGCCAGCAGTAGGGGGGGGGCGAGTCAGCCCCAGCATTTT. As protein: CASSRGGASQPQHF.

The genes are TRBV18 and TRBJ2-5, with 10 bases aligning to TRBD2. Germline CDR1 is KGHSH and CDR2 is LQKENI. The CDR3 is 14 amino acids. J was trimmed by 5 bases and V by 4 bases; bases with no gene match: 4. The CDR3 reads CASSRVGLAETQYF. The DNA of the CDR3 is TGTGCCAGCTCACGAGTGGGACTAGCGGAGACCCAGTACTTC.

The chain couples TRBV6-5 to TRBJ1-2, with D perhaps TRBD1 (6 bases). Looked up from germline, CDR1 is MNHEY and CDR2 is SVGAGI. This CDR3 contains 13 residues. V lost 5 bases, J lost 4 bases, and 11 bases lay in between. The DNA for the CDR3 is TGTGCCAGCAGTCCCGGGACACCCTATGGCTACACCTTC. The encoded protein is CASSPGTPYGYTF.

Here the CDR3 reads CASSQHGLGADTF. The CDR3 nucleotides read TGTGCCAGCAGCCAACACGGTCTTGGCGCGGACACCTTC. The genes are TRBV5-4 and TRBJ1-2, with D unclear. The CDR3 contains 13 residues. Trimming pared 4 bases from V and 12 bases from J, leaving 19 bases between. Germline CDR1 reads SGHNT; CDR2 reads YYREEE (reference sequence). Full variable domain (rest looked up from reference TRBV5-4 and TRBJ1-2): ETGVTQSPTHLIKTRGQQVTLRCSSQSGHNTVSWYQQALGQGPQFIFQYYREEENGRGNFPPRFSGLQFPNYSSELNVNALELDDSALYLCASSQHGLGADTFGSGTRLTVV.

The rearrangement joins TRBV6-6 to TRBJ1-6, with TRBD1 identical over 7 bases. There are 15 residues in the CDR3. The germline V gene has CDR1 MNHNY and CDR2 SVGAGI (reference sequence). The V and J ends lost 7 bases and 10 bases, in that order; junction bases with no gene match: 13. The CDR3 loop reads CASTPGTVQASPLHF. Here the CDR3 DNA reads TGTGCCAGCACCCCTGGGACAGTCCAGGCCTCACCCCTCCACTTT.

The sample holds one count of this clone. The V call is TRBV19, the J call TRBJ2-1; D may be TRBD1 (6 bases). The germline V gene has CDR1 LNHDA and CDR2 SQIVND (reference sequence). The CDR3 runs to 14 residues. Trimming removed 3 bases at V and 1 base at J, with 7 bases between. Here the CDR3 reads CASSITGSYNEQFF. In DNA form, the CDR3 reads TGTGCCAGTAGTATCACAGGGTCCTACAATGAGCAGTTCTTC.

This chain connects TRBV6-1 to TRBJ1-1; a possible D gene is TRBD1 (6 bases). This CDR3 is 14 amino acids long. Germline values: CDR1 MNHNS, CDR2 SASEGT. Deletions cut 6 bases from V and 0 bases from J, with 11 bases between. CDR3 amino acids: CASSKQGLNTEAFF. The CDR3 coding sequence is TGTGCCAGCAGCAAACAGGGATTGAACACTGAAGCTTTCTTT.

This clone was detected only once. The V gene is TRBV7-2, the J gene TRBJ1-2, with TRBD1 as a possible D gene (5 bases). The CDR3 totals 14 residues. V was clipped by 5 bases and J by 3 bases, with 13 bases between them. Germline-derived CDR1 and CDR2 are SGHTA and FQGNSA. CDR3 sequence reads: CASSVPGGDYGYTF. The CDR3 bases are TGTGCCAGCAGCGTTCCGGGGGGGGACTATGGCTACACCTTC. Using reference TRBV7-2 and TRBJ1-2 for the parts outside the CDR3, the full variable domain is GAGVSQSPSNKVTEKGKDVELRCDPISGHTALYWYRQSLGQGLEFLIYFQGNSAPDKSGLPSDRFSAERTGGSVSTLTIQRTQQEDSAVYLCASSVPGGDYGYTFGSGTRLTVV.